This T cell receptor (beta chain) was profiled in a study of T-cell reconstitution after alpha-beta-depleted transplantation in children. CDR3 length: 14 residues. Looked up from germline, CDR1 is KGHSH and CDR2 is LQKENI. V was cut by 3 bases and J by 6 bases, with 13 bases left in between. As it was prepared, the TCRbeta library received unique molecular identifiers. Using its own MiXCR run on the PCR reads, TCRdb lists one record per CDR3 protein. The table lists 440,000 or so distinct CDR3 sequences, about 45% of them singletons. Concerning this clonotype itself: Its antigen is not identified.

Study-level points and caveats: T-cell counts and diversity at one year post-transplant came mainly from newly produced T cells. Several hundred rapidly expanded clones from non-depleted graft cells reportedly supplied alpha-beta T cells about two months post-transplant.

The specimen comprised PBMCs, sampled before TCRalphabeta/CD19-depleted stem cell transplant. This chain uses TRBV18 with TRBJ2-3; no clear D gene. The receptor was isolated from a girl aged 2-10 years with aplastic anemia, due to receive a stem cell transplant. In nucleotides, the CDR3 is TGTGCCAGCTCACCGCCCCTTCATAGGGATACGCAGTATTTT. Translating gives CASSPPLHRDTQYF. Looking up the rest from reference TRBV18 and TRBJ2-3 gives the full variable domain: NAGVMQNPRHLVRRRGQEARLRCSPMKGHSHVYWYRQLPEEGLKFMVYLQKENIIDESGMPKERFSAEFPKEGPSILRIQQVVRGDSAAYFCASSPPLHRDTQYFGPGTRLTVL.